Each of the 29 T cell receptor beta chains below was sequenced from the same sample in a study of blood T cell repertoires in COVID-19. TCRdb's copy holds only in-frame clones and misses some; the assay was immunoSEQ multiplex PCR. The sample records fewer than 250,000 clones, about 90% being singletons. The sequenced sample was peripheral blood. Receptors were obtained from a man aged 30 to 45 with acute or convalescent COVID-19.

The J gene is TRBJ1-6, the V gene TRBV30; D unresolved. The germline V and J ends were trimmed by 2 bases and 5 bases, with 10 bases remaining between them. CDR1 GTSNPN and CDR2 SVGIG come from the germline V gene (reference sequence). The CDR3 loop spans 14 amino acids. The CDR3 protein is CAWSSPVNNSPLHF. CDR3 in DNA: TGTGCCTGGAGTTCGCCGGTGAATAATTCACCCCTCCACTTT.

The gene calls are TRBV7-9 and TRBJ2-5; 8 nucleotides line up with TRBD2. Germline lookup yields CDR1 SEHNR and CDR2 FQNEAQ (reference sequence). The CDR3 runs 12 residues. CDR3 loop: CAIAGWRETQYF. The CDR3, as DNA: TGTGCTATAGCGGGGTGGAGAGAGACCCAGTACTTC.

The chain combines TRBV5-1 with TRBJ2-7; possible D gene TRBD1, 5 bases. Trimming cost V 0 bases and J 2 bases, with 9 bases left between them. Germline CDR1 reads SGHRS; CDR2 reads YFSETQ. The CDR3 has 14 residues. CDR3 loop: CASSLDRQPYEQYF. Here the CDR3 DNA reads TGCGCCAGCAGCTTGGACCGACAGCCCTACGAGCAGTACTTC.

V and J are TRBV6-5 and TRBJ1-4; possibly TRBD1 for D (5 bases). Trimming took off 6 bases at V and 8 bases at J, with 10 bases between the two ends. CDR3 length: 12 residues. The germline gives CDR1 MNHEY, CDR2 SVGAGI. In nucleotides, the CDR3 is TGTGCCAGCAGGGGAGGGGCGGAAAAACTGTTTTTT. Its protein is CASRGGAEKLFF.

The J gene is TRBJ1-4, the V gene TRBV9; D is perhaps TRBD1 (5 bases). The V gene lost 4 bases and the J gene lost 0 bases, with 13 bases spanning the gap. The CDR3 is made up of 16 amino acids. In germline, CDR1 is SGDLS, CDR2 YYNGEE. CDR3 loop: CASSPVGGATNEKLFF. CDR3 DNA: TGTGCCAGCAGCCCCGTGGGGGGTGCAACTAATGAAAAACTGTTTTTT.

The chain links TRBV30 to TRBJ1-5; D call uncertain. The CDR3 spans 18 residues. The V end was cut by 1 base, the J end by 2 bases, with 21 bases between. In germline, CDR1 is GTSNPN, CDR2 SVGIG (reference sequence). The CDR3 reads CAWSARFVSVGGNQPQHF. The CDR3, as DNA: TGTGCCTGGAGTGCTAGATTTGTGTCTGTCGGGGGCAATCAGCCCCAGCATTTT.

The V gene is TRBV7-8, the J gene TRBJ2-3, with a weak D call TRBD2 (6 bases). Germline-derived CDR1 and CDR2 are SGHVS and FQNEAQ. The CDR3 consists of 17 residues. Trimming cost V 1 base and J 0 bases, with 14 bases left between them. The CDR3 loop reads CASSLGASAPSTDTQYF. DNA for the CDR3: TGTGCCAGCAGCTTAGGGGCTAGCGCACCTAGCACAGATACGCAGTATTTT.

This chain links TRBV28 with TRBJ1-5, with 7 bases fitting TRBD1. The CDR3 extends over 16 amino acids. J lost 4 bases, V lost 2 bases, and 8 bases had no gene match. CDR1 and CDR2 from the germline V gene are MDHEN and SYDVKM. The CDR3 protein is CASSLPGTAINQPQHF. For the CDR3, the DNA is TGTGCCAGCAGTTTACCTGGGACAGCAATTAATCAGCCCCAGCATTTT.

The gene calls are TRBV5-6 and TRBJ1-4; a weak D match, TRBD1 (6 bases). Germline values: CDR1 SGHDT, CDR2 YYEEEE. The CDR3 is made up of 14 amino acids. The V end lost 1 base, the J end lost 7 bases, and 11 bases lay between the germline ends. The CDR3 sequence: CASSLRTATEKLFF. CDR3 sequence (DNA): TGTGCCAGCAGCTTGCGGACAGCAACTGAAAAACTGTTTTTT.

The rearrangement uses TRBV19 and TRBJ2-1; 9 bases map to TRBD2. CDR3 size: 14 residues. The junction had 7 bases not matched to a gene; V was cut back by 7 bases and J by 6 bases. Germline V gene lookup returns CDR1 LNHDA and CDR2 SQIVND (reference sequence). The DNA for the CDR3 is TGTGCCAGTAAGACTAGCGGCAGAATCAATGAGCAGTTCTTC. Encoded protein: CASKTSGRINEQFF.

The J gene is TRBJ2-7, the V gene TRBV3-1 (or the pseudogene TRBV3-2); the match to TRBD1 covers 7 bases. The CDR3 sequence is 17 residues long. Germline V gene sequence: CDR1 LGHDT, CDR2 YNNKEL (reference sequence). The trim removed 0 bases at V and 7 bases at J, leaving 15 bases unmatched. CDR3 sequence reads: CASSQDSTGTATREQYF. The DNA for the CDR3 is TGTGCCAGCAGCCAAGACTCGACCGGGACAGCCACTCGGGAGCAGTACTTC.

CDR3 bases: TGTGCCAGCAGAACAGGGCGGGGAAACACCATATATTTT. Translating gives CASRTGRGNTIYF. V and J are TRBV28 and TRBJ1-3; TRBD1 might be the D (6 bases). CDR1 MDHEN and CDR2 SYDVKM come from the germline V gene. The germline V and J ends were trimmed by 6 bases and 4 bases, with 10 bases remaining between them. The CDR3 totals 13 residues. The full variable domain, rest sourced from reference TRBV28 and TRBJ1-3, is DVKVTQSSRYLVKRTGEKVFLECVQDMDHENMFWYRQDPGLGLRLIYFSYDVKMKEKGDIPEGYSVSREKKERFSLILESASTNQTSMYLCASRTGRGNTIYFGEGSWLTVV.

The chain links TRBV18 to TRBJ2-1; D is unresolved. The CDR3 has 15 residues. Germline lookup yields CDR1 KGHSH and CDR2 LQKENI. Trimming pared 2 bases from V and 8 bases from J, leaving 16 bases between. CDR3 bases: TGTGCCAGCTCACCAAATGGCGTGGAGAGTCATGAGCAGTTCTTC. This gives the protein CASSPNGVESHEQFF.

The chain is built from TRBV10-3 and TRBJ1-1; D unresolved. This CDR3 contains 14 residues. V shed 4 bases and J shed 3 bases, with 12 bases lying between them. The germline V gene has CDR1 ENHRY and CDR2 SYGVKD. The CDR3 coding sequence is TGTGCCATCAGTGGGGAGGGATTGGACACTGAAGCTTTCTTT. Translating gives CAISGEGLDTEAFF.

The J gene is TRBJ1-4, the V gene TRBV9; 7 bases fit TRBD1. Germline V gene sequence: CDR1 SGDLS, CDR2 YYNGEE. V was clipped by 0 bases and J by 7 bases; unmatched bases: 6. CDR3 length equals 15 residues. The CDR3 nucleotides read TGTGCCAGCAGCGTAGCAACAGGGGAAGGTGAAAAACTGTTTTTT. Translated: CASSVATGEGEKLFF.

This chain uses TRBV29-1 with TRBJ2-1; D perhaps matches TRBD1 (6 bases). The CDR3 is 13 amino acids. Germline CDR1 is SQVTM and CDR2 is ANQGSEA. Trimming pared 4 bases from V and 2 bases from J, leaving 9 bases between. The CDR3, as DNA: TGCAGCGTTGTCAGGGGAACCTACAATGAGCAGTTCTTC. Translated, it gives CSVVRGTYNEQFF.

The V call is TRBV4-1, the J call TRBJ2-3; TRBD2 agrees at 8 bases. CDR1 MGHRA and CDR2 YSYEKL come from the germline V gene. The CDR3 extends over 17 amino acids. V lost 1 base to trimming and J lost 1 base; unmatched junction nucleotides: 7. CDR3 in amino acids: CASSQVHERGRTDTQYF. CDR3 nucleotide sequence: TGCGCCAGCAGCCAAGTCCACGAGCGGGGGCGCACAGATACGCAGTATTTT.

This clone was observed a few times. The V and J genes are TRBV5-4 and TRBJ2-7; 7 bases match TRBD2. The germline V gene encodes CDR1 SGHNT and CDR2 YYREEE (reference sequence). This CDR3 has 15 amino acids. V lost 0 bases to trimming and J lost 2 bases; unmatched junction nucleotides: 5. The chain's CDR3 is CASSLVASGTYEQYF. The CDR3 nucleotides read TGTGCCAGCAGCTTGGTGGCTAGCGGAACCTACGAGCAGTACTTC.

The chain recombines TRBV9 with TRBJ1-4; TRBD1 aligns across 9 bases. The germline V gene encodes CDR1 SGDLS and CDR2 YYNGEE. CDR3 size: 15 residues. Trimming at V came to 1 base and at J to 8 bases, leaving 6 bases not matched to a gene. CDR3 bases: TGTGCCAGCAGCGTACATCGGGACAGGGACGAAAAACTGTTTTTT. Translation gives CASSVHRDRDEKLFF.

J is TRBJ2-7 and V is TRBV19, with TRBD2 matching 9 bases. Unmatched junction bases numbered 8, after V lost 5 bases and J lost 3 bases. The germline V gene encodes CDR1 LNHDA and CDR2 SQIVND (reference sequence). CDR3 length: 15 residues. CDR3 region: CASSPTSGAHYEQYF. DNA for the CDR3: TGTGCCAGTAGTCCGACTAGCGGAGCGCACTACGAGCAGTACTTC.

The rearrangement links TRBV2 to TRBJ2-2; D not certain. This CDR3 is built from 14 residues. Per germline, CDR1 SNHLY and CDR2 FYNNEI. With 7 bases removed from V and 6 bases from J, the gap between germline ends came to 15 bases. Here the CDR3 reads CASTKSPNAGELFF. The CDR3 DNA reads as TGTGCCAGCACTAAGAGCCCTAACGCCGGGGAGCTGTTTTTT.

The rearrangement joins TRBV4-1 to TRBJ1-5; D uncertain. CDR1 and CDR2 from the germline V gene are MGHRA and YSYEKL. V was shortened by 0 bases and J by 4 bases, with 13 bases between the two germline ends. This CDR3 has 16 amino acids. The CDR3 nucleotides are TGCGCCAGCAGCCAAGAGATGGGAGGGCCTAATCAGCCCCAGCATTTT. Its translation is CASSQEMGGPNQPQHF.

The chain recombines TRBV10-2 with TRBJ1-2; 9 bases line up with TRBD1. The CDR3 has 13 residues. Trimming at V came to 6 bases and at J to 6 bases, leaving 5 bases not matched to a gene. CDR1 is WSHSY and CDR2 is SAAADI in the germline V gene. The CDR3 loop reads CASRGQGFDGYTF. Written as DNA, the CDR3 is TGCGCCAGCAGAGGACAGGGGTTTGATGGCTACACCTTC.

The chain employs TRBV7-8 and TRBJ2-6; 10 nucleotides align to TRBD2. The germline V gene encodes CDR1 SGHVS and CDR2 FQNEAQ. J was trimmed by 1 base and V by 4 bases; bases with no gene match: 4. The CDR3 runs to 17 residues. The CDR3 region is CASSSPSGRSGANVLTF. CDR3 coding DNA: TGTGCCAGCAGCTCGCCTAGCGGGAGATCTGGGGCCAACGTCCTGACTTTC.

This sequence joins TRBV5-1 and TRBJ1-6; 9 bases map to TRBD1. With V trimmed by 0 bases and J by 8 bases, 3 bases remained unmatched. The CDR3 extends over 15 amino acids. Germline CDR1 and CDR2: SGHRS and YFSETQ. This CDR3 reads CASSLGGQGHSPLHF. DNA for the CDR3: TGCGCCAGCAGCTTGGGGGGACAGGGCCATTCACCCCTCCACTTT.

Here the CDR3 reads CASSIAGGGEAFF. CDR3 DNA sequence: TGTGCCAGTAGTATTGCGGGGGGAGGTGAAGCTTTCTTT. The V gene is TRBV19, the J gene TRBJ1-1; a weak D match, TRBD1 (5 bases). CDR3 length equals 13 residues. Germline V CDR1 and CDR2: LNHDA, SQIVND (reference sequence). V was pared by 3 bases and J by 7 bases, with 12 bases between.

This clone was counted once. CDR3 bases: TGTGCCAGCAGCCAAACAGGGAGGGGGACTGAAGCTTTCTTT. Translating gives CASSQTGRGTEAFF. The chain recombines TRBV7-9 with TRBJ1-1; a weak D match, TRBD1 (6 bases). V lost 5 bases and J lost 5, with 15 bases in between. This CDR3 comprises 14 residues. The V gene's germline CDR1 is SEHNR and CDR2 FQNEAQ (reference sequence).

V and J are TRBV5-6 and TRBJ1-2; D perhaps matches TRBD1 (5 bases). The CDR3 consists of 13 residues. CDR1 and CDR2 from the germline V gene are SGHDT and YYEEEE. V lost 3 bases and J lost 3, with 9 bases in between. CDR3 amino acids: CASSWGEDYGYTF. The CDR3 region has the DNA TGTGCCAGCAGCTGGGGGGAGGACTATGGCTACACCTTC. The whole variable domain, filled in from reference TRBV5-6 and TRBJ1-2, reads DAGVTQSPTHLIKTRGQQVTLRCSPKSGHDTVSWYQQALGQGPQFIFQYYEEEERQRGNFPDRFSGHQFPNYSSELNVNALLLGDSALYLCASSWGEDYGYTFGSGTRLTVV.

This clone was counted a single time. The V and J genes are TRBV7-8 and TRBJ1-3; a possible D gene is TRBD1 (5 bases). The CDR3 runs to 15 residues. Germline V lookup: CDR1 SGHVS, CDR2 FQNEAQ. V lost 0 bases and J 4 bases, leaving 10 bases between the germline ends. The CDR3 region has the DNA TGTGCCAGCAGCTTAGCTGTAGGGGCCGGAAACACCATATATTTT. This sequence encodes CASSLAVGAGNTIYF.